The TCR beta chain under discussion was sequenced for a study of identical twins. TCRdb re-called the 5' RACE reads through MiXCR, storing one row per CDR3 protein. The data show under 900,000 distinct CDR3 sequences, with 18% seen just once and roughly 13% held by the top ten. This clonotype was seen only a few times. Germline lookup yields CDR1 SGHTA and CDR2 FQGNSA. CDR3 length: 15 amino acids. V was cut by 1 base and J by 2 bases, with 9 bases left in between. This same sample was also part of a study on T cells expressing NK-cell markers.

This chain uses TRBV7-2 with TRBJ2-1; no clear D gene. Sequencing input: PBMCs. This receptor was obtained from a woman under 30 in good health. The CDR3 DNA sequence: TGTGCCAGCAGCTTAGTAAGGTCGGCCTACAATGAGCAGTTCTTC. This gives the protein CASSLVRSAYNEQFF.